This TCR beta chain was documented in a study of cytomegalovirus exposure and HLA in healthy donors (TCRdb year 2017). Turning to the overall study: An earlier analysis of approximately 640 of the donors reported roughly 270 Gb of sequence data and about 100 million unique TCR beta sequences from roughly 200 million T cells. Rather than drawing on any new phenotypic data, the later analysis identified candidate immune exposures from TCR beta sequences and the way those sequences occurred across donors. The study aimed to test whether cataloging public T cell receptors could reveal signatures of past pathogen exposure. In a later analysis, previously published TCR beta repertoires from 500 to 750 donors were re-analyzed and high-resolution HLA genotyping was added so that TCR occurrence patterns could be studied. On average, about 200,000 unique TCR beta nucleotide sequences were sequenced per donor among a few hundred genotyped donors of the cohort, with around 19% of those sequences being non-productive. The study used immunosequencing to profile the T cell repertoires of approximately 650 subjects and linked those repertoires to cytomegalovirus serostatus. Both class I and class II loci were covered by HLA typing, at four-digit resolution. To predict cytomegalovirus infection status, the study brought together high-throughput TCR immunosequencing, statistical association of individual TCRs with disease status, and machine learning. Alongside the repertoire data, information on donor age, sex, ethnicity and CMV serostatus was compiled. A later genetic analysis used genome-wide SNP genotypes for about 55% of the 666 donors, treating that subset as a discovery cohort. The genetic ancestry cluster associated with self-reported Caucasian donors included over 65% of the roughly 400 genotyped donors. In an earlier analysis of more than 550 of the donors, high-throughput TCR beta sequencing was used to judge whether each TCR beta V gene segment behaved as functional or pseudogenic. Typing coverage differed by locus: A, B, C, DRB1 and DQB1 were typed in roughly 620-630 donors, DQA1 in 500 to 550, DPA1 in around 580, and DPB1 in just under 490. Every discovery cohort repertoire had been produced on one sequencing platform. An early release that covered roughly 600 HLA-typed donors contained 300 to 350 gigabases of sequencing data and tens of millions of unique TCR sequences. In addition to the first cohort of 500 to 850 subjects, a separate validation cohort of approximately 120 different subjects was used. Because of strong linkage in the cohort, a few DR-DQ haplotypes were treated as single units for association and clustering.

Library prep was done by the immunoSEQ multiplex PCR assay. For the multiplex PCR, a mixture combining 60 forward primers for TCR Vbeta segments and 13 reverse primers for TCR Jbeta segments was used. The CDR3 region of rearranged TCR beta genes was amplified from genomic DNA with a multiplex PCR assay. The Illumina HiSeq System was used to sequence the amplified TCR beta libraries as 87-base-pair reads. In the paper's pipeline: Across the 666 repertoires, a later analysis counted 80 million or so unique TCR beta chains, roughly 11 million of which were shared by at least two donors. A nearest-neighbor algorithm error-corrected the raw reads and collapsed the reads into unique sequences, merging closely related sequences to remove PCR and sequencing errors. To assign V, D and J gene segments, CDR3 sequences were aligned to IMGT reference sequences. Each retained sequence needed at least a six-nucleotide match to both a V gene segment and a J gene segment. A rearrangement was called productive if the CDR3 had no stop codons and remained in frame with V and J, and every other rearrangement was called non-productive. Following IMGT convention, CDR3 was defined as the stretch from the second conserved V-encoded cysteine to the conserved J-encoded phenylalanine. In an earlier analysis of around 640 of the donors, sequences lacking an unambiguous match to a single V gene segment were excluded. An earlier analysis of 550 to 650 of the donors classified V segments as functional when productive rearrangements were above 56.7% and as segregating when the standard deviation between donors was above 5%. A statistical classification framework was built for diagnosing cytomegalovirus status from the catalog of TCR beta chain sequences. V and J gene assignment, in a later analysis, came from comparing TCR nucleotide sequences with IMGT/GENE-DB human TR gene sequences. Using the TCRdist pipeline, a later analysis assigned CDR3 sequences along with most-parsimonious VDJ recombination scenarios. In a later analysis, each TCR beta chain was defined by its CDR3 amino acid sequence together with its V-gene family, and reads lacking a unique V-gene family were excluded. To address suspected cross-contamination and a sequencing artifact, a later analysis removed 592 highly shared, low-generation-probability nucleotide sequences. For each public chain, a later analysis derived a clonal expansion index from normalized ranks of inferred template counts within each repertoire. A later analysis computed generation probabilities with a VDJ recombination model fitted to out-of-frame rearrangements, and checked the results against IGoR. Hypergeometric tests were used in a later analysis to score TCR-TCR, TCR-HLA and TCR-CMV co-occurrence, with a repertoire-size bias correction applied to the TCR pairs. In a later analysis, false discovery rates were estimated by permuting HLA or CMV assignments 20 times. In a later analysis, co-occurring TCRs were grouped with DBSCAN, and TCRdist sequence similarity was added when clustering was performed within HLA-allele-positive subsets. Repertoires with fewer than 30,000 or more than 120,000 public chains, plus five repertoires with anomalous nucleotide sharing, were excluded from co-occurrence clustering. Held by TCRdb, this immuneACCESS table contains in-frame sequences only and omits some clones. Under half of the omission traces to an unresolved V gene where checked; the cause of the rest is unknown. The DNA gave D and trimming, while V, J and clone size come from that table. The sample table records more than 130,000 clones; 60% to 85% of these occur just once. Roughly 2.8% of the sample is held by the ten biggest clonotypes.

Results and caveats for the whole study, not just this receptor: An earlier analysis of 450 to 750 of the donors showed that most TCR beta V segments appeared in productive rearrangements either about 87% or about 30% of the time, which broadly matched IMGT annotations. A cluster of highly shared sequence variants was judged likely to be a technical artifact of the sequencing pipeline. A further reported finding was that TCR beta sequences accurately predicted the HLA-A and HLA-B alleles for most subjects in the first cohort. According to a later genetic analysis, donors in an Asian-associated ancestry cluster had fewer N-insertions in productive TCRs than the roughly 700-donor mean. Because HLA typing was unavailable for some donors at each locus, only the typed subset was used in association tests. Specific HLA alleles were associated with 18,000 or so TCR beta sequences at a false discovery rate of 0.05 in a later analysis. Because counts were too low, seventeen rarely observed V segments, including chromosome 9 orphons, were left out of the earlier analysis of some 640 of the donors. Immune exposure information for the cohort was limited to CMV serostatus. Roughly uniform sequencing depth across donors was assumed in presence/absence analyses, although this assumption may not hold. In vitro tests confirmed that a few of the cytomegalovirus-associated TCR beta chains recognize cytomegalovirus antigens. Most CMV-associated TCR beta chains appeared to be HLA-restricted in a later analysis, and the HLA associations seemed to be driven largely by CMV exposure. While some public TCRs were present in many individuals, most TCR sequences turned up only very rarely across donors. The classifier was reported to diagnose cytomegalovirus status with high specificity and sensitivity in both the original cohort and the validation cohort. Some IMGT-functional V segments, including TRBV6-2 and TRBV6-3, could not be told apart with the 87-base-pair reads, so those segments were excluded. Linkage disequilibrium might explain the correlated functional status among segregating V segments, but an unknown experimental factor could not be ruled out. A later analysis found that HLA-associated TCR beta chains were more clonally expanded and had lower generation probabilities than equally common non-associated chains. Strong co-occurrence of HLA alleles, especially DR and DQ, made assigning TCR associations to individual alleles difficult. V-gene and J-gene trimming of TCR beta chains was associated with a missense DCLRE1C variant in a later genetic analysis, and the association was replicated in an independent cohort. A later analysis found that TCR association rates varied across HLA loci, with DRB1 alleles showing the most associated TCRs and HLA-C alleles the fewest. The authors suggested that the approach could potentially be generalized to other disease states and immunological phenotypes. This cohort had only TCR beta chains sequenced, and the lack of alpha or paired-chain data limited which features could be detected. In a later analysis, several top co-occurrence clusters were reported to appear linked to parvovirus B19, influenza, CMV and Epstein-Barr virus. The study listed 150 to 200 TCR beta chains as associated with cytomegalovirus.

The V and J ends are trimmed by 0 bases and 11 bases, leaving 16 bases between them. The CDR3 has 14 amino acids, counting the end cysteine and phenylalanine. The sequence is cut down to CDR3 DNA, 42 bases in frame from base 1. Looking up the germline V gene (reference sequence) yields CDR1 LNHDA and CDR2 SQIVND. Notes on this clone: The specificity of this receptor is unknown. Nothing much larger sits one base from this clone, and base qualities are not available.

In total, approximately 690 healthy bone marrow donors made up the cohort. At the time of sampling, every cohort member was nominally healthy, though immune exposures that went unrecorded were likely present. The donor was CMV seronegative and belonged to the group of 350 or so seronegative cohort members. A peripheral blood sample was collected from each donor, and TCR beta sequencing was performed on peripheral blood mononuclear cells. The Qiagen DNeasy Blood Extraction Kit was used to extract genomic DNA from the blood cell samples. The source material was PBMCs. The chain is assembled from TRBV19 and TRBJ2-5; a tentative D match to TRBD2 spans 6 bases. This TCR came from a male donor in good health and CMV-seronegative. The CDR3 here reads CASSIDSPGVEQYF. The sequenced DNA is TGTGCCAGTAGTATAGATTCTCCGGGAGTAGAGCAGTACTTC.